This entry lists 23 T cell receptor beta chains sequenced from one sample in a study of identifying expanded T cells in peripheral blood. Here immunoSEQ multiplex PCR was the method, and the copy in TCRdb shows in-frame clones only, minus some. The sample yields around 99,000 clones, roughly 90% seen once. Input material: blood. These TCRs come from a person between 18 and 75 years old in good health.

This rearrangement joins TRBV7-2 to TRBJ2-3; D is uncertain. CDR3 size: 14 residues. Germline assignment: CDR1 SGHTA and CDR2 FQGNSA. V was clipped by 0 bases and J by 3 bases, with 7 bases between them. CDR3 region: CASSLAPETDTQYF. The CDR3 DNA is TGTGCCAGCAGCTTAGCGCCGGAAACAGATACGCAGTATTTT.

Points on this clone: Other DNA sequences within the sample encode an identical CDR3. V gene TRBV27 combines with J gene TRBJ1-3; D is perhaps TRBD1 (6 bases). CDR1 and CDR2 from the germline V gene are MNHEY and SMNVEV (reference sequence). CDR3 length equals 15 residues. Trimming stripped 6 bases from V and 1 base from J, with 13 bases between. This chain's CDR3 is CASRGQGLSGNTIYF. CDR3 sequence (DNA): TGTGCCAGCAGGGGGCAGGGGTTGTCTGGAAACACCATATATTTT.

The rearrangement joins TRBV6-5 to TRBJ2-1; D unclear. V lost 7 bases and J 6 bases, leaving 19 bases between the germline ends. The germline V gene encodes CDR1 MNHEY and CDR2 SVGAGI. The CDR3 runs to 15 residues. The CDR3 reads CASTKPPVSSNEQFF. CDR3 coding DNA: TGTGCCAGCACTAAACCCCCAGTTTCAAGCAATGAGCAGTTCTTC.

The chain uses TRBV10-2 and TRBJ1-2; TRBD1 is a possible D gene (6 bases). This CDR3 is built from 13 residues. In germline, CDR1 is WSHSY, CDR2 SAAADI. The V gene lost 4 bases and the J gene lost 4 bases, with 10 bases spanning the gap. CDR3 DNA: TGCGCCAGCAGTGCGGGACACAGCTATGGCTACACCTTC. Residues: CASSAGHSYGYTF.

This chain connects TRBV2 to TRBJ1-1, with D unresolved. V was trimmed by 8 bases and J by 1 base, leaving 14 bases between them. CDR1 and CDR2 from the germline V gene are SNHLY and FYNNEI. The CDR3 totals 14 residues. The chain's CDR3 is CASRFRAGNTEAFF. The CDR3 DNA reads as TGTGCCAGCCGATTTCGGGCAGGGAACACTGAAGCTTTCTTT.

V gene TRBV2 combines with J gene TRBJ2-3; 10 nucleotides match TRBD1. The trim removed 6 bases at V and 4 bases at J, leaving 7 bases unmatched. Germline CDR1 and CDR2: SNHLY and FYNNEI. This CDR3 has 15 residues. The DNA of the CDR3 is TGTGCCAGCAGCAGGACAGGGGGTTTCCCAGATACGCAGTATTTT. Translation gives CASSRTGGFPDTQYF.

The table lists this clone with a count of one. The chain has TRBV20-1 and TRBJ1-2; no firm D call. Germline V gene sequence: CDR1 DFQATT, CDR2 SNEGSKA (reference sequence). Trimming took off 5 bases at V and 8 bases at J, with 12 bases between the two ends. This CDR3 spans 11 amino acids. The CDR3 is CSASRAEGYTF. The CDR3 coding sequence is TGCAGTGCTTCAAGGGCAGAGGGCTACACCTTC.

The V and J genes are TRBV19 and TRBJ2-3; possibly TRBD2 for D (6 bases). This CDR3 comprises 14 residues. Between the trimmed V and J ends, which lost 3 bases and 4 bases, there was a span of 11 bases. Germline CDR1 is LNHDA and CDR2 is SQIVND (reference sequence). CDR3 nucleotide sequence: TGTGCCAGTAGTATCCGACTAGTATCAGATACGCAGTATTTT. This translates into CASSIRLVSDTQYF.

This clone was recorded only once. The chain has TRBV7-2 and TRBJ2-7; 7 bases fit TRBD1. With V trimmed by 5 bases and J by 3 bases, 7 bases remained unmatched. This CDR3 is built from 14 residues. The germline CDR1 and CDR2 sequences are SGHTA and FQGNSA. CDR3 DNA sequence: TGTGCCAGCAGCAAGCCGGGACAGAACTACGAGCAGTACTTC. This translates into CASSKPGQNYEQYF.

The chain has TRBV27 and TRBJ1-4, with TRBD1 matching over 8 bases. CDR3 length: 15 amino acids. Germline V CDR1 and CDR2: MNHEY, SMNVEV (reference sequence). V was pared by 5 bases and J by 8 bases, with 10 bases of the junction left unmatched. The CDR3 reads CASSQLGQDNEKLFF. The CDR3 DNA reads as TGTGCCAGCAGTCAATTGGGACAGGACAACGAAAAACTGTTTTTT.

The chain carries TRBV2 and TRBJ1-4; tentatively, D is TRBD1 (5 bases). The CDR3 runs 14 residues. V lost 6 bases and J 6 bases, leaving 14 bases between the germline ends. CDR1 and CDR2 from the germline V gene are SNHLY and FYNNEI. In nucleotides, the CDR3 is TGTGCCAGCAGGACCAGCGACAGCCATGAAAAACTGTTTTTT. This gives the protein CASRTSDSHEKLFF.

V is TRBV7-3 and J is TRBJ2-7; either TRBD1 or TRBD2 may fit D (5 bases each). V was shortened by 5 bases and J by 2 bases, with 10 bases between the two germline ends. CDR1 SGHTA and CDR2 FQGTGA come from the germline V gene. The CDR3 runs to 13 residues. CDR3 coding DNA: TGTGCCAGCAGCCGGGACGGGACCTACGAGCAGTACTTC. It translates to CASSRDGTYEQYF.

The chain links TRBV2 to TRBJ2-5; 10 bases line up with TRBD2. CDR3 length: 16 residues. Germline trimming cut 8 bases from V and 4 bases from J; bases unmatched to any gene: 13. CDR1 SNHLY and CDR2 FYNNEI come from the germline V gene. The CDR3 DNA reads TGTGCCAGCCAGAGGACTAGCGGCGGCGGATTAGAGACCCAGTACTTC. Translated: CASQRTSGGGLETQYF.

This rearrangement joins TRBV30 to TRBJ1-5; no firm D call. V was trimmed by 2 bases and J by 5 bases, leaving 10 bases between them. The CDR3 extends over 13 amino acids. CDR1 GTSNPN and CDR2 SVGIG come from the germline V gene (reference sequence). The CDR3 loop reads CAWSRGFDQPQHF. The CDR3 coding sequence is TGTGCCTGGAGTAGAGGGTTTGATCAGCCCCAGCATTTT.

The rearrangement uses TRBV10-2 and TRBJ2-5, with D perhaps given as TRBD1 or TRBD2 (6 bases each). The germline V gene has CDR1 WSHSY and CDR2 SAAADI. The CDR3 has 12 amino acids. Trimming pared 10 bases from V and 4 bases from J, leaving 13 bases between. CDR3 sequence (DNA): TGCGCCACTACGGGGGCGGGAGAGACCCAGTACTTC. Its translation: CATTGAGETQYF.

The V gene is TRBV19, the J gene TRBJ1-2; D unclear. This CDR3 comprises 14 residues. V shed 8 bases and J shed 1 base, with 14 bases lying between them. In germline, CDR1 is LNHDA, CDR2 SQIVND (reference sequence). The CDR3 DNA reads as TGTGCCAGTTCCCCAACCGGTGGTAACTATGGCTACACCTTC. It translates to CASSPTGGNYGYTF.

The V call is TRBV7-9, the J call TRBJ1-5; possibly TRBD1 for D (5 bases). This CDR3 spans 15 amino acids. Germline loops: CDR1 SEHNR, CDR2 FQNEAQ (reference sequence). The V gene lost 5 bases and the J gene lost 2 bases, with 13 bases spanning the gap. The CDR3 protein is CASSGDLVGNQPQHF. In nucleotides, the CDR3 is TGTGCCAGCAGCGGGGACCTGGTAGGCAATCAGCCCCAGCATTTT.

This clone was seen just once. The V gene is TRBV15, the J gene TRBJ2-7, with TRBD1 matching 10 bases. Trimming cost V 2 bases and J 9 bases; bases outside gene matches: 7. Germline CDR1 LNHNV, CDR2 YYDKDF (reference sequence). The CDR3 is made up of 14 amino acids. CDR3 sequence reads: CATSRRDRGNGQYF. CDR3 bases: TGTGCCACCAGCAGACGGGACAGGGGTAATGGGCAGTACTTC. Together with reference TRBV15 and TRBJ2-7, the CDR3 gives the full variable domain: DAMVIQNPRYQVTQFGKPVTLSCSQTLNHNVMYWYQQKSSQAPKLLFHYYDKDFNNEADTPDNFQSRRPNTSFCFLDIRSPGLGDTAMYLCATSRRDRGNGQYFGPGTRLTVT.

A single count supports this clone. V usage is TRBV4-3 and J usage is TRBJ1-1; weak D call: TRBD1 (6 bases). The V end lost 8 bases, the J end lost 5 bases, and 18 bases lay between the germline ends. The CDR3 extends over 14 amino acids. Per germline, CDR1 LGHNA and CDR2 YSLEER. The CDR3 bases are TGCGCCAGCTCCTTGGACAGAACTATAACTGAAGCTTTCTTT. Translation: CASSLDRTITEAFF.

The V gene is TRBV19, the J gene TRBJ2-2; 8 nucleotides line up with TRBD2. CDR1 and CDR2 (germline): LNHDA, SQIVND (reference sequence). V lost 6 bases, J lost 3 bases, and 9 bases stayed unmatched. CDR3 size: 16 residues. CDR3 protein: CASSFGGGADTGELFF. In nucleotides, the CDR3 is TGTGCCAGTAGCTTCGGGGGGGGCGCGGACACCGGGGAGCTGTTTTTT.

This chain uses TRBV1 with TRBJ1-1. TRBV1 is deemed a pseudogene. This CDR3 has 13 amino acids. CDR3 DNA: TGCACCTGGTCCGAGAGAATGAACACTGAAGCTTTCTTT. Translated, it gives CTWSERMNTEAFF.

This sequence joins TRBV6-1 and TRBJ1-1, with 8 bases matching TRBD1. The CDR3 extends over 13 amino acids. Germline V gene data show CDR1 as MNHNS and CDR2 as SASEGT. V was clipped by 7 bases and J by 2 bases; unmatched bases: 3. The CDR3 loop reads CASTGQGNTEAFF. As DNA, the CDR3 is TGTGCCAGCACTGGACAGGGTAACACTGAAGCTTTCTTT.

This chain joins TRBV28 and TRBJ2-3, with D uncertain. Germline CDR1 is MDHEN and CDR2 is SYDVKM. This CDR3 has 15 residues. V shed 7 bases and J shed 0 bases, with 14 bases lying between them. CDR3 DNA: TGTGCCAGCACCGGGCTCGGTACTAGCACAGATACGCAGTATTTT. The encoded protein is CASTGLGTSTDTQYF.